The clone carrying this T cell receptor (beta chain) has at least ten counts. TCRdb passed the 5' RACE reads through MiXCR, listing each CDR3 protein once. Among fewer than 100,000 distinct CDR3 sequences listed, approximately 5.5% were seen once. The CDR3 spans 17 residues. V was clipped by 0 bases and J by 5 bases; unmatched bases: 10. This entry is derived from a study of T cells after yellow fever vaccination. The rearrangement uses TRBV12-3 or TRBV12-4 and TRBJ2-1; 7 bases are shared with TRBD1. This sample comprised CD8+ T cells sorted from PBMCs, obtained 10 days after the yellow fever booster vaccination. This clonotype was obtained from a young man who received the YFV17D yellow fever vaccine. CDR3 amino acids: CASSLAPRAGGDNEQFF. DNA for the CDR3: TGTGCCAGCAGTTTAGCCCCTAGGGCAGGGGGAGACAATGAGCAGTTCTTC.